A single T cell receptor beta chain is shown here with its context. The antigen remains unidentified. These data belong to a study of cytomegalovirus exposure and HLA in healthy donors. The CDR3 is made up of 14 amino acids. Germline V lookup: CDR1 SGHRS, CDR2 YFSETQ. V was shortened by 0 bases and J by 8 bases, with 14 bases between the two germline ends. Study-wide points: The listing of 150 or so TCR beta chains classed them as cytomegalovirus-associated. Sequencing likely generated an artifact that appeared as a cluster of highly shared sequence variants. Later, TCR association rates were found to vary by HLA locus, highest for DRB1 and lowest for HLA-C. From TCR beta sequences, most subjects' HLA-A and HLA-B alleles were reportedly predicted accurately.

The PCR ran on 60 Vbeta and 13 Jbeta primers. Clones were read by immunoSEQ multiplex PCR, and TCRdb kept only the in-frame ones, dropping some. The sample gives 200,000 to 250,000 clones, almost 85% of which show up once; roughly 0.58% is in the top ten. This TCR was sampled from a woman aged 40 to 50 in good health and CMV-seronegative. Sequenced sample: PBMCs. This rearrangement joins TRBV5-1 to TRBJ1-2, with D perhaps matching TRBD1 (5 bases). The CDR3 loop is CASSLGQTPGGYTF. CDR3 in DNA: TGCGCCAGCAGCTTGGGACAGACCCCTGGAGGCTACACCTTC.